This TCR beta chain was retrieved from a study of identical twins. General observations from the study: Cord blood beta clonotypes that were abundant carried fewer insertions, and memory repertoires showed no such trend.

As for this clonotype: The antigen remains undetermined.

J gave up 5 bases and V 4 bases, and 6 bases lay outside the gene matches. The CDR3 is 16 residues long. Germline V gives CDR1 WNHNN, CDR2 SYGVQD (reference sequence). TCRdb reprocessed the 5' RACE reads with MiXCR, giving one entry per CDR3 protein. This repertoire shows about 690,000 distinct CDR3 sequences, around 6% found once; its top ten account for roughly 1.8%. Material: naive T cells sorted from blood. This chain links TRBV10-1 with TRBJ2-5, with 14 bases matching TRBD2. This TCR came from a man aged 18 to 30 in good health. CDR3 nucleotides: TGCGCCAGCAGTGCCGGGACTAGCGGGAGAATGGAGACCCAGTACTTC. It translates to CASSAGTSGRMETQYF.